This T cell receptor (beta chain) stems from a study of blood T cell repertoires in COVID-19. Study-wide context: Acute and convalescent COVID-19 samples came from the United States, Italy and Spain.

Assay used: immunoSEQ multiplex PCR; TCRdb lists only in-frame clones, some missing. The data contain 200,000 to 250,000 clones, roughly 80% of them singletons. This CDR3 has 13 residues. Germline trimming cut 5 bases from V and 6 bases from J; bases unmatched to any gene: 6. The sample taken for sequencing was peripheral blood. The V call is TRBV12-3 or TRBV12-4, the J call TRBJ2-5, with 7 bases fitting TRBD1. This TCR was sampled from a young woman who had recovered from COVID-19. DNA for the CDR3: TGTGCCAGCAGTCCGGGACAGCTCCAGACCCAGTACTTC. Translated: CASSPGQLQTQYF.